This TCR beta chain was captured by sequencing in a study of tumor-infiltrating lymphocytes in primary liver carcinoma. Turning to this clonotype: At one boundary the junction diverges from the germline segment, which might be a read error.

Blood RNA was derived from unsorted whole blood, and germline DNA was extracted too. Production of TCR beta cDNA used around 0.45 ug total RNA together with a constant-region primer. What produced the TCR beta libraries was three nested multiplex PCR rounds using slightly modified ARM-PCR. TCRdb re-called the multiplex PCR reads with MiXCR, one entry per CDR3 protein. The profile covers approximately 310,000 distinct CDR3 sequences, with less than 75% appearing a single time and roughly 9% taken by the ten largest. The receptor comes from a man aged 35 to 55 with primary liver carcinoma and hepatitis B virus infection. Sample: peripheral blood.

The DNA of the CDR3 is TGCGCCGGCAGCCCAAGGGGACAGGGAGGGAGTGGCTACACCTTC. It encodes CAGSPRGQGGSGYTF. The chain uses TRBV5-1 and TRBJ1-2; TRBD1 aligns across 9 bases. The CDR3 runs to 15 residues. CDR1 SGHRS and CDR2 YFSETQ come from the germline V gene.